The 18 T cell receptor beta chains listed next were all sequenced from one sample in a study of T cell responses to AZD1222 COVID-19 vaccine. Repertoires were generated with immunoSEQ multiplex PCR, while TCRdb's copy carries only in-frame clones and drops some. The sample lists about 130,000 clones, about 90% occurring once. The sequenced sample was peripheral blood, obtained on day 0 of AZD1222 vaccination. The receptors were sampled from an adult in good health.

V and J are TRBV6-5 and TRBJ1-2, with D maybe TRBD1 (6 bases). Per germline, CDR1 MNHEY and CDR2 SVGAGI. The CDR3 is 15 amino acids. With 2 bases removed from V and 4 bases from J, the gap between germline ends came to 14 bases. CDR3 coding DNA: TGTGCCAGCAGTTACGACAGGAGATACACCTATGGCTACACCTTC. Its translation: CASSYDRRYTYGYTF.

The chain combines TRBV4-2 with TRBJ1-6; D is uncertain. This CDR3 region has 13 residues. Germline V gene sequence: CDR1 LGHNA, CDR2 YNFKEQ. Deletions cut 0 bases from V and 7 bases from J, with 4 bases between. The CDR3 reads CASSQDENSPLHF. The CDR3 DNA reads as TGTGCCAGCAGCCAAGATGAAAATTCACCCCTCCACTTT.

This chain links TRBV27 with TRBJ1-1, with 7 nucleotides matching TRBD1. The CDR3 length is 14 residues. Germline V CDR1 and CDR2: MNHEY, SMNVEV (reference sequence). Germline trimming cut 3 bases from V and 7 bases from J; bases unmatched to any gene: 8. CDR3 region: CASSFHGTADEAFF. CDR3 sequence (DNA): TGTGCCAGCAGTTTCCACGGGACAGCGGATGAAGCTTTCTTT.

A few counts support this clone. The chain couples TRBV7-9 to TRBJ2-7; D gene unclear. This CDR3 comprises 14 residues. V gave up 5 bases and J gave up 5 bases, with 16 bases separating them. Germline V gives CDR1 SEHNR, CDR2 FQNEAQ (reference sequence). CDR3 nucleotide sequence: TGTGCCAGCAGCCCGCGGCAGGCCAATGACGAGCAGTACTTC. It yields the protein CASSPRQANDEQYF. The complete variable domain, with remaining parts taken from reference TRBV7-9 and TRBJ2-7, reads DTGVSQNPRHKITKRGQNVTFRCDPISEHNRLYWYRQTLGQGPEFLTYFQNEAQLEKSRLLSDRFSAERPKGSFSTLEIQRTEQGDSAMYLCASSPRQANDEQYFGPGTRLTVT.

The V call is TRBV6-5, the J call TRBJ2-7; perhaps TRBD2 as D (5 bases). CDR1 and CDR2 (germline): MNHEY, SVGAGI. CDR3 length: 15 amino acids. V was pared by 2 bases and J by 4 bases, with 15 bases between. The CDR3 is CASSYGPTSGYEQYF. CDR3 bases: TGTGCCAGCAGTTACGGACCGACTTCGGGGTACGAGCAGTACTTC.

The V call is TRBV24-1, the J call TRBJ2-2; possibly TRBD1 for D (5 bases). Trimming removed 10 bases from V and 1 base from J, with 12 bases in between. Germline CDR1 is KGHDR and CDR2 is SFDVKD. CDR3 length equals 14 residues. For the CDR3, the DNA is TGTGCCACGCAGGCAGGGCTGAACACCGGGGAGCTGTTTTTT. It specifies CATQAGLNTGELFF.

This chain links TRBV18 with TRBJ1-2; D is perhaps TRBD1 (6 bases). This CDR3 is built from 15 residues. V was clipped by 6 bases and J by 10 bases, with 24 bases between them. The germline V gene encodes CDR1 KGHSH and CDR2 LQKENI. The CDR3 loop is CASSPSSEGGTDYTF. Here the CDR3 DNA reads TGTGCCAGCTCCCCCAGTAGTGAAGGGGGAACGGACTACACCTTC. Full variable domain (rest looked up from reference TRBV18 and TRBJ1-2): NAGVMQNPRHLVRRRGQEARLRCSPMKGHSHVYWYRQLPEEGLKFMVYLQKENIIDESGMPKERFSAEFPKEGPSILRIQQVVRGDSAAYFCASSPSSEGGTDYTFGSGTRLTVV.

The CDR3 nucleotides read TGTGCCAGCAGTGTAGAACGTTATAATTCACCCCTCCACTTT. It codes for CASSVERYNSPLHF. V gene TRBV6-4 combines with J gene TRBJ1-6, with D unclear. With 4 bases removed from V and 4 bases from J, the gap between germline ends came to 8 bases. CDR3 size: 14 residues. Germline CDR1 MRHNA, CDR2 SNTAGT.

The chain carries TRBV3-1 (or the pseudogene TRBV3-2) and TRBJ1-3; a weak D match, TRBD1 (5 bases). The V end lost 4 bases, the J end lost 1 base, and 8 bases lay between the germline ends. The CDR3 consists of 14 residues. The germline V gene has CDR1 LGHDT and CDR2 YNNKEL (reference sequence). CDR3 residues: CASSPDSSGNTIYF. The CDR3 nucleotides are TGTGCCAGCAGCCCTGACAGTTCTGGAAACACCATATATTTT.

The chain joins TRBV5-1 to TRBJ2-3; 11 bases align to TRBD2. The ends lost 4 bases at V and 5 bases at J; junction bases unmatched: 3. CDR1 is SGHRS and CDR2 is YFSETQ in the germline V gene. The CDR3 spans 14 residues. CDR3 residues: CASSETSGVDTQYF. DNA for the CDR3: TGCGCCAGCAGCGAGACTAGCGGGGTAGATACGCAGTATTTT.

This chain joins TRBV5-4 and TRBJ2-3, with a tentative D call TRBD1 (5 bases). V lost 4 bases and J 0 bases, leaving 18 bases between the germline ends. The CDR3 has 17 residues. Germline V CDR1 and CDR2: SGHNT, YYREEE (reference sequence). In nucleotides, the CDR3 is TGTGCCAGCAGCGACAAGCTCAGGGCAACTAGCACAGATACGCAGTATTTT. Translated: CASSDKLRATSTDTQYF.

The chain has TRBV10-3 and TRBJ1-2; 10 nucleotides match TRBD1. V lost 2 bases, J lost 2 bases, and 2 bases stayed unmatched. Germline CDR1 and CDR2: ENHRY and SYGVKD. The CDR3 is 15 residues long. The CDR3 coding sequence is TGTGCCATCAGTGAGGGGGACAGGGGAAACTATGGCTACACCTTC. This gives the protein CAISEGDRGNYGYTF.

The gene calls are TRBV5-1 and TRBJ1-2, with 12 positions matching TRBD1. The germline V gene encodes CDR1 SGHRS and CDR2 YFSETQ. V lost 3 bases to trimming and J lost 7 bases; unmatched junction nucleotides: 13. This CDR3 is built from 17 residues. In nucleotides, the CDR3 is TGCGCCAGCAGCTCCACGCCGGAGGGACAGGGGGCGCGTGGCTACACCTTC. As protein: CASSSTPEGQGARGYTF.

This clone was seen only once. The chain carries TRBV10-3 and TRBJ1-1; D is uncertain. This CDR3 has 12 amino acids. The V gene's germline CDR1 is ENHRY and CDR2 SYGVKD. Trimming removed 6 bases at V and 0 bases at J, with 5 bases between. The DNA for the CDR3 is TGTGCCATCAGCCCTATGAACACTGAAGCTTTCTTT. Protein: CAISPMNTEAFF.

The V call is TRBV7-2, the J call TRBJ2-1; D gene uncertain. Trimming took 4 bases from V and 7 from J, leaving 14 bases between them. Germline V gives CDR1 SGHTA, CDR2 FQGNSA. This CDR3 has 14 residues. The CDR3 region is CASSYDWGWNEQFF. CDR3 in DNA: TGTGCCAGCAGCTACGACTGGGGATGGAATGAGCAGTTCTTC.

CDR3 region: CASSQPAGEFGYTF. In nucleotides, the CDR3 is TGCGCCAGCAGTCAACCGGCAGGGGAGTTTGGCTACACCTTC. This chain links TRBV23-1 with TRBJ1-2; D possibly corresponds to TRBD1 (6 bases). TRBV23-1 carries the ORF label, with uncertain function. The CDR3 runs to 14 residues. The V gene lost 2 bases and the J gene lost 7 bases, with 14 bases spanning the gap.

This sequence joins TRBV28 and TRBJ2-1; 9 bases map to TRBD2. The V segment lost 3 bases and the J segment 4 bases; nucleotides outside the gene matches: 7. CDR1 MDHEN and CDR2 SYDVKM come from the germline V gene. The CDR3 is 16 amino acids. CDR3 DNA: TGTGCCAGCAGTTTTCCTGCGGGGGGGGTATACAATGAGCAGTTCTTC. Translating it yields CASSFPAGGVYNEQFF.

This clone was recorded only once. This rearrangement joins TRBV5-1 to TRBJ1-2; 8 bases align to TRBD1. CDR1 is SGHRS, CDR2 YFSETQ, per germline. The J segment lost 3 bases and the V segment lost 5 bases, leaving 3 bases of the junction unmatched. The CDR3 length is 13 residues. CDR3 DNA sequence: TGCGCCAGCAGGGCGGGACAGGACTATGGCTACACCTTC. Translated: CASRAGQDYGYTF.